Presented here are 3 T cell receptor beta chains from one specimen sequenced in a study of blood T cell repertoires in COVID-19 (TCRdb year 2020). Libraries were prepared through the immunoSEQ multiplex PCR assay. TCRdb provides this immuneACCESS table in a form limited to in-frame rearrangements. Some clones are lacking; in checked studies, under half of them reflect an unresolved V gene, and why the rest are absent is not known. The sample has some 320,000 clones on record, approximately 89% of them singletons. The top ten constitute approximately 7.8% of the sample. The sample comprised peripheral blood. The source of these receptors is a woman aged 45-65 years who had recovered from COVID-19.

J is TRBJ1-1 and V is TRBV7-8; D is unclear. In germline, CDR1 is SGHVS, CDR2 FQNEAQ. The CDR3 is 15 amino acids. Trimming pared 1 base from V and 3 bases from J, leaving 12 bases between. In DNA, the CDR3 is TGTGCCAGCAGCTTAGAGGCCCAGCGGGACACTGAAGCTTTCTTT. It specifies CASSLEAQRDTEAFF.

The chain recombines TRBV19 with TRBJ1-5; D is unclear. V shed 2 bases and J shed 4 bases, with 15 bases lying between them. CDR1 is LNHDA, CDR2 SQIVND, per germline (reference sequence). The length of the CDR3 is 16 residues. The CDR3 here is CASSIIGGGGNQPQHF. CDR3 bases: TGTGCCAGTAGTATAATTGGCGGTGGAGGGAATCAGCCCCAGCATTTT.

A single count supports this clone. This chain links TRBV11-1 with TRBJ1-6; D unclear. Germline values: CDR1 SGHAT, CDR2 FQDESV (reference sequence). Trimming cost V 5 bases and J 7 bases, with 9 bases left between them. There are 13 residues in the CDR3. As DNA, the CDR3 is TGTGCCAGCAGCCTGGGCCCGAATTCACCCCTCCACTTT. It yields the protein CASSLGPNSPLHF.